The source of this TCR beta chain is a study of blood T cell repertoires in COVID-19. Study context: The United States, Italy and Spain supplied acute and convalescent COVID-19 samples. Sources were T cells, B-cell-depleted T cells, or PBMCs; the material itself was cDNA or gDNA.

Libraries were prepared by immunoSEQ multiplex PCR; TCRdb keeps only in-frame clonotypes and omits some of them. The table includes over 60,000 clones, roughly 90% detected once. This clone was detected once. This CDR3 contains 15 residues. CDR1 is MNHNY, CDR2 SVGAGI, per germline (reference sequence). J gave up 8 bases and V 6 bases, and 12 bases lay outside the gene matches. Sequenced input: peripheral blood. The chain employs TRBV6-6 and TRBJ2-1; 8 bases are a match to TRBD2. This receptor was identified in a human donor in a cohort sampled during active COVID-19. The CDR3 DNA is TGTGCCAGCAGACTCGCGGGGGGCGGTTACGATGAGCAGTTCTTC. Protein product: CASRLAGGGYDEQFF.